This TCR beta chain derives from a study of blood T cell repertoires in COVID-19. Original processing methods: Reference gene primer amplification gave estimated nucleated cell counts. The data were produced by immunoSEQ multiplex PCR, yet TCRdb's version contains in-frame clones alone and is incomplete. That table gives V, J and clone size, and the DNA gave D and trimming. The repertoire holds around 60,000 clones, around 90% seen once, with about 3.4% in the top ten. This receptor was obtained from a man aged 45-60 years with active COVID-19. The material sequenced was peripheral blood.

CDR3 sequence (DNA): TGTGCCAGCAGTTCCTCCACACAGGGGGCCCCCTACGAGCAGTACTTC. This gives the protein CASSSSTQGAPYEQYF. The V call is TRBV6-6, the J call TRBJ2-7; TRBD1 matches at 9 bases. Germline CDR1 is MNHNY and CDR2 is SVGAGI (reference sequence). CDR3 length: 16 amino acids. J was trimmed by 2 bases and V by 4 bases; bases with no gene match: 9.